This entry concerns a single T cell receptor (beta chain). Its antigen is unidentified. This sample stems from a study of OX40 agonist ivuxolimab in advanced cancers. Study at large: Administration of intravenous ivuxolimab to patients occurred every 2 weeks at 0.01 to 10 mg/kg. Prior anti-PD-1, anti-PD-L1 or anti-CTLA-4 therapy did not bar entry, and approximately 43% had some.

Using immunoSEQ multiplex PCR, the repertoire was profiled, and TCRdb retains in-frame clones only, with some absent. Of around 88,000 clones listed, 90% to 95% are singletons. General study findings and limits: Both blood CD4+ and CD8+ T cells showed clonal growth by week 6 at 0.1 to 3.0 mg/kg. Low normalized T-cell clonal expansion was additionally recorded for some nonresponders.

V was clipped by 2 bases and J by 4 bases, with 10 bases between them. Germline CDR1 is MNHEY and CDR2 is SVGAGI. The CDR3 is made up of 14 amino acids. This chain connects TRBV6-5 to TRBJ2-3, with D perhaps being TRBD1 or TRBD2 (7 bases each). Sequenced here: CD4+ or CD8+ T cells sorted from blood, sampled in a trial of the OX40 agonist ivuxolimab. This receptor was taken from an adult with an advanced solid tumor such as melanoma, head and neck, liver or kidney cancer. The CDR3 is CASSYQGGADTQYF. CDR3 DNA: TGTGCCAGCAGTTACCAGGGGGGGGCAGATACGCAGTATTTT.